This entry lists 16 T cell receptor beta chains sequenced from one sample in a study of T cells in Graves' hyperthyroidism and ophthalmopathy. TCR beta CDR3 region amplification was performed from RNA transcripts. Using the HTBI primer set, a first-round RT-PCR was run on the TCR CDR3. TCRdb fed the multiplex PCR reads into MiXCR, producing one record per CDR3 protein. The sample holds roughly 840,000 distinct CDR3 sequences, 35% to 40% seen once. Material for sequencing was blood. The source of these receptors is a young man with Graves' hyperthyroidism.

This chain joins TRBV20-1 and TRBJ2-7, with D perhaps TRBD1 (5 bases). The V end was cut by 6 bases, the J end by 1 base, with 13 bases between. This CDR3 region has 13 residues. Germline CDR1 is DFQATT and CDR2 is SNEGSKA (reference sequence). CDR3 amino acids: CSASRGQSYEQYF. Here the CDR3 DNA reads TGCAGTGCCAGCCGAGGACAATCCTACGAGCAGTACTTC.

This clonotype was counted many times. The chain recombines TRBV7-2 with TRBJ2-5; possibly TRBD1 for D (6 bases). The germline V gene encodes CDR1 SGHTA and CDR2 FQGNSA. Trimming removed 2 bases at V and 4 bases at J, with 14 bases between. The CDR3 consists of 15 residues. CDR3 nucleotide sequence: TGTGCCAGCAGCTTATCGGGTCCACAGGGAGAGACCCAGTACTTC. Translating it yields CASSLSGPQGETQYF.

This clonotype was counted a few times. The CDR3 loop reads CASSPPTESYEQYF. Written as DNA, the CDR3 is TGTGCCAGCAGCCCCCCGACTGAGTCCTACGAGCAGTACTTC. The J gene is TRBJ2-7, the V gene TRBV4-2; D not certain. Trimming pared 4 bases from V and 1 base from J, leaving 11 bases between. From germline, CDR1 is LGHNA and CDR2 YNFKEQ. CDR3 length: 14 residues.

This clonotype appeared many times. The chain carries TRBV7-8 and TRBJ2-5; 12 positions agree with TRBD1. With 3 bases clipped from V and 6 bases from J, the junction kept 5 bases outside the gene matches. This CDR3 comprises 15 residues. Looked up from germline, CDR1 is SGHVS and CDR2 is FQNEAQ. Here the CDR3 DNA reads TGTGCCAGCAGCTTGGGGACAGGGGGCGCGAAGACCCAGTACTTC. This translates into CASSLGTGGAKTQYF.

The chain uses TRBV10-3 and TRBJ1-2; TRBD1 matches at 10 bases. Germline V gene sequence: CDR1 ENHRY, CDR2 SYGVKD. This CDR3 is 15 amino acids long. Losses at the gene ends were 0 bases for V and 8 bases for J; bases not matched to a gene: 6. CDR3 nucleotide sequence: TGTGCCATCAGTGAGTCGAGGGACAGGGGACACGGCTACACCTTC. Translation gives CAISESRDRGHGYTF.

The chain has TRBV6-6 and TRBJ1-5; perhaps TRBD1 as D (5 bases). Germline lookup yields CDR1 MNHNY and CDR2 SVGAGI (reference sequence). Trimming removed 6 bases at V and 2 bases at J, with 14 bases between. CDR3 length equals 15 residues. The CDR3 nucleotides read TGTGCCAGCAGGGGGGTCCAGGGTGGCAATCAGCCCCAGCATTTT. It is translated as CASRGVQGGNQPQHF.

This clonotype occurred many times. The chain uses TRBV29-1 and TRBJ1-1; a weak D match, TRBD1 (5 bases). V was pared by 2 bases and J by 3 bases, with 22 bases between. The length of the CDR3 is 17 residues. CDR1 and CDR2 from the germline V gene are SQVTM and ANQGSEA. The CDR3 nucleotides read TGCAGCGTTGAAATTGGGGGTGGGACGGCGGGGGACACTGAAGCTTTCTTT. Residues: CSVEIGGGTAGDTEAFF.

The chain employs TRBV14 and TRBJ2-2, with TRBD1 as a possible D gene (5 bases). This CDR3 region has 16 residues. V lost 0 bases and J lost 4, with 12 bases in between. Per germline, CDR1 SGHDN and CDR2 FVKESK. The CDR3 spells CASSQDLDTFTGELFF. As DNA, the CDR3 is TGTGCCAGCAGCCAAGATTTGGACACTTTCACCGGGGAGCTGTTTTTT.

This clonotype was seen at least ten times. CDR3 region: CASSLVGSTEAFF. The CDR3 nucleotides read TGCGCCAGCAGCTTGGTTGGGAGCACTGAAGCTTTCTTT. This chain uses TRBV5-1 with TRBJ1-1, with no clear D. Per germline, CDR1 SGHRS and CDR2 YFSETQ. With 0 bases removed from V and 4 bases from J, the gap between germline ends came to 7 bases. This CDR3 has 13 amino acids.

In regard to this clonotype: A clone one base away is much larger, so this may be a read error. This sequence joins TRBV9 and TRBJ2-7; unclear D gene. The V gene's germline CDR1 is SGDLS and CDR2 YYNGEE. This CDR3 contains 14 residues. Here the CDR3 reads CVSSVASNSYEQYF. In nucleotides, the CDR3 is TGTGTCAGCAGCGTAGCCAGTAACTCCTACGAGCAGTACTTC.

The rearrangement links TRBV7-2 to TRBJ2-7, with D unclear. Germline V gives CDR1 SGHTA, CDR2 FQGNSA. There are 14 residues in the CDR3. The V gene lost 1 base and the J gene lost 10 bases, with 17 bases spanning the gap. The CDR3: CASSLEDGLGTQYF. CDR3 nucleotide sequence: TGTGCCAGCAGCTTAGAAGACGGGCTCGGCACCCAGTACTTC.

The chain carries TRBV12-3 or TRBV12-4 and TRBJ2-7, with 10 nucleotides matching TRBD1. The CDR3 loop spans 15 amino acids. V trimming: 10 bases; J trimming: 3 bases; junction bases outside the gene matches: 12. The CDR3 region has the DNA TGTGCCATTCCGTTCCCGGGACAGGGGAACTACGAGCAGTACTTC. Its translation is CAIPFPGQGNYEQYF.

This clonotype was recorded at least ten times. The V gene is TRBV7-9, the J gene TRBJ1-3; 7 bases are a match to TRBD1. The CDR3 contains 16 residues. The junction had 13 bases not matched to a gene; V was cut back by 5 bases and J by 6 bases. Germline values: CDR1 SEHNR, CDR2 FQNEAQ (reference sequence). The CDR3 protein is CASSRQTGNGENTIYF. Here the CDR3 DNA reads TGTGCCAGCAGCCGCCAGACAGGGAACGGCGAAAACACCATATATTTT.

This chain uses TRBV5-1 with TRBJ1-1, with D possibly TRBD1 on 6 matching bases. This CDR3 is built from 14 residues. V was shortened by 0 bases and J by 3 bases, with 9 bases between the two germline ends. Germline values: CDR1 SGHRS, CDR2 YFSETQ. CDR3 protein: CASSLVQGHTEAFF. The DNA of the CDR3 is TGCGCCAGCAGCTTGGTCCAGGGGCACACTGAAGCTTTCTTT. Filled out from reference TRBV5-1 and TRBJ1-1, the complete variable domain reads KAGVTQTPRYLIKTRGQQVTLSCSPISGHRSVSWYQQTPGQGLQFLFEYFSETQRNKGNFPGRFSGRQFSNSRSEMNVSTLELGDSALYLCASSLVQGHTEAFFGQGTRLTVV.

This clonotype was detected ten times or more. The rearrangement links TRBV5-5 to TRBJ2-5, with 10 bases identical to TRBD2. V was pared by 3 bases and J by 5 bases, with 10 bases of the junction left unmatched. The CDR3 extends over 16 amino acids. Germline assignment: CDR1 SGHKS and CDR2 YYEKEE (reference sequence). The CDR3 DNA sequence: TGTGCCAGCAGCTCGAACTCCGGGACTAGCGAGGAGACCCAGTACTTC. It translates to CASSSNSGTSEETQYF.

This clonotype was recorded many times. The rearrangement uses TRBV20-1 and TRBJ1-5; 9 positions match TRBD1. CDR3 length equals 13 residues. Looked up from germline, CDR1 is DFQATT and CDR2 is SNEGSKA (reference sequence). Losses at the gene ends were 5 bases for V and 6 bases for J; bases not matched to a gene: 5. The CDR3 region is CSAQQGAVQPQHF. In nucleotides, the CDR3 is TGCAGTGCTCAACAGGGGGCGGTTCAGCCCCAGCATTTT.